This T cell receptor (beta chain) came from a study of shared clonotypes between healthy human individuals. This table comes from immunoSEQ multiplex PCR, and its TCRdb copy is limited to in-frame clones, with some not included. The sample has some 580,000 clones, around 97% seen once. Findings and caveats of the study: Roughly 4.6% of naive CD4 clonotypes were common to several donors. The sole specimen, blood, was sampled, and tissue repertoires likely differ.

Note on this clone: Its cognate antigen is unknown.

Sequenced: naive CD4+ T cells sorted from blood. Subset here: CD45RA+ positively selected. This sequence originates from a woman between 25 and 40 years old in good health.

CDR3 coding DNA: TGTGCCAGCTCTCGAGCCAGGGGTCCGGGGGAGACCCAGTACTTC. This gives the protein CASSRARGPGETQYF. The chain joins TRBV2 to TRBJ2-5, with D possibly TRBD1 on 6 matching bases. Deletions cut 8 bases from V and 5 bases from J, with 21 bases between. The length of the CDR3 is 15 residues. CDR1 is SNHLY and CDR2 is FYNNEI in the germline V gene.